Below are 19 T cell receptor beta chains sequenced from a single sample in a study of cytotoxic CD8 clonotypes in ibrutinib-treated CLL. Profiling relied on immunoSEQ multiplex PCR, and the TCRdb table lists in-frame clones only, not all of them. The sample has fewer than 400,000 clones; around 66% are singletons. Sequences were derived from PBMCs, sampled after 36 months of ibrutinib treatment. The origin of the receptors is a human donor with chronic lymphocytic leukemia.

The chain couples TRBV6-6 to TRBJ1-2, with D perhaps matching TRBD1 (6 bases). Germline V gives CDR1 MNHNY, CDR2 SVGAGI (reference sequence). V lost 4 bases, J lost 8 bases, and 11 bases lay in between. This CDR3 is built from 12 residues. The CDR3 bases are TGTGCCAGCAGTTCTGGGGGGCAAGGCTACACCTTC. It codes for CASSSGGQGYTF.

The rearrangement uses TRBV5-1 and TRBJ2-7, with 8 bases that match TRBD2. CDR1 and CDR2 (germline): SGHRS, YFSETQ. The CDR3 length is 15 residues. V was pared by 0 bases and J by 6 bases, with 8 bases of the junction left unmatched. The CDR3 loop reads CASSLAAGGGREQYF. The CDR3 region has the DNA TGCGCCAGCAGCTTGGCCGCGGGAGGAGGTCGCGAGCAGTACTTC.

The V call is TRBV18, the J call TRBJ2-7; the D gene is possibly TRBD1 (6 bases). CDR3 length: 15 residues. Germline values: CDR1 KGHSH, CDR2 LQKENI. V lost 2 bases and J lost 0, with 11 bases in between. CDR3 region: CASSPMGAPSYEQYF. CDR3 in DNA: TGTGCCAGCTCACCAATGGGGGCCCCCTCCTACGAGCAGTACTTC.

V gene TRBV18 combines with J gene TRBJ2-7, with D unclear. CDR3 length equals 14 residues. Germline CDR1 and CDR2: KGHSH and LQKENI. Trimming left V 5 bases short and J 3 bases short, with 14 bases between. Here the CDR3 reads CASSGEVRHYEQYF. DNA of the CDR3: TGTGCCAGCTCAGGGGAAGTCAGGCACTACGAGCAGTACTTC.

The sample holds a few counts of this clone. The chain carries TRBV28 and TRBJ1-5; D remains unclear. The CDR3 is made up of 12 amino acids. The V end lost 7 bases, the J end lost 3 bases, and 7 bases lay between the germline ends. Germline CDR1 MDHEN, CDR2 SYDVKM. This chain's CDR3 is CASMNFNQPQHF. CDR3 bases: TGTGCCAGCATGAACTTCAATCAGCCCCAGCATTTT.

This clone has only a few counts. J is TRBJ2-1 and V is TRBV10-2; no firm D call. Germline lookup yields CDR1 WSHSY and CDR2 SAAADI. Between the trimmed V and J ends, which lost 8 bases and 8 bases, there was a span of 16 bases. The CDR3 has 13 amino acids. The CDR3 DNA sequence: TGCGCCAGCTCCGCCCCCACCTGGGATGAGCAGTTCTTC. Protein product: CASSAPTWDEQFF.

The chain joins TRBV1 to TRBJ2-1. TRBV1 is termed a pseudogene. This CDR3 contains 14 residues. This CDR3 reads CTSSHNTNLAPGVF. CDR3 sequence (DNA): TGCACCAGCAGCCATAATACAAACCTAGCGCCAGGGGTCTTC.

In DNA form, the CDR3 reads TGTGCCAGCAGAGTCTATAGCAATCAGCCCCAGCATTTT. Its translation: CASRVYSNQPQHF. V is TRBV28 and J is TRBJ1-5; D gene ambiguous. The CDR3 consists of 13 residues. CDR1 and CDR2 (germline): MDHEN, SYDVKM. Trimming left V 6 bases short and J 0 bases short, with 6 bases between.

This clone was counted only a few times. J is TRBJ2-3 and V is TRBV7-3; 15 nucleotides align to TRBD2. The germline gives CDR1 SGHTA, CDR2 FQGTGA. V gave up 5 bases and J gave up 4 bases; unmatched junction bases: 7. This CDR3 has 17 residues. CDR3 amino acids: CASSPWTSGRAPDTQYF. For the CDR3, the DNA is TGTGCCAGCAGCCCCTGGACTAGCGGGAGGGCCCCAGATACGCAGTATTTT.

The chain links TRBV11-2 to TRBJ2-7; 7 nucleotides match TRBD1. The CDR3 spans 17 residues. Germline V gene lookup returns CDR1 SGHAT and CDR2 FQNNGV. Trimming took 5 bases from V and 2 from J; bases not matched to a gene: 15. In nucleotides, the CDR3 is TGTGCCAGCAGCCGACCCATACTCACAGGGGTTCCCTACGAGCAGTACTTC. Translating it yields CASSRPILTGVPYEQYF.

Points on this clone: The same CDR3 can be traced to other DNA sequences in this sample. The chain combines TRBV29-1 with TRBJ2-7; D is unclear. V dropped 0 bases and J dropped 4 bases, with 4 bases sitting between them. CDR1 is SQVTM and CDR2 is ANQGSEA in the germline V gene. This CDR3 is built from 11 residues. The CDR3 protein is CSVEDLYEQYF. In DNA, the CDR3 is TGCAGCGTTGAAGATTTGTACGAGCAGTACTTC.

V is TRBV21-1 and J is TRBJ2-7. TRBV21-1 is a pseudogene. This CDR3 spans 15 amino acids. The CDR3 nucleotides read TGTGCCAGCCGGTCTAGTAGGGTGCCACCCTACGAGCAGTACTTC. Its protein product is CASRSSRVPPYEQYF.

CDR3 nucleotide sequence: TGCGCCAGCAGCCACGATCGAGGAGGACGGGAGCTGTTTTTT. Its protein product is CASSHDRGGRELFF. The V gene is TRBV4-3, the J gene TRBJ2-2; weak D call: TRBD2 (5 bases). Germline CDR1 reads LGHNA; CDR2 reads YSLEER. The CDR3 is 14 amino acids. V lost 3 bases and J lost 9, with 14 bases in between.

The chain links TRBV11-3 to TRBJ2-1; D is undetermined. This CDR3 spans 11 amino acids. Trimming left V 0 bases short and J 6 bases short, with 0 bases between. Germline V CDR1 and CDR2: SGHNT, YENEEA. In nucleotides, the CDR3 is TGTGCCAGCAGCTTAGACAATGAGCAGTTCTTC. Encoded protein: CASSLDNEQFF.

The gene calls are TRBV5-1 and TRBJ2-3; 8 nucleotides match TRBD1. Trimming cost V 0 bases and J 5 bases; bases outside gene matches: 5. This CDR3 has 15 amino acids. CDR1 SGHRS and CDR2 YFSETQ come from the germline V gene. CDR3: CASSLDGRGQDTQYF. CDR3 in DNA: TGCGCCAGCAGCTTGGACGGCAGGGGGCAAGATACGCAGTATTTT.

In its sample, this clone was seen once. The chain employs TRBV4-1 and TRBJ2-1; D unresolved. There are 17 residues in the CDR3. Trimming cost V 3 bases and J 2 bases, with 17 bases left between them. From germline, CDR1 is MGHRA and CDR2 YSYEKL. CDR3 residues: CASSHPQYGKPYNEQFF. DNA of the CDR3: TGCGCCAGCAGCCACCCCCAGTATGGAAAACCCTACAATGAGCAGTTCTTC.

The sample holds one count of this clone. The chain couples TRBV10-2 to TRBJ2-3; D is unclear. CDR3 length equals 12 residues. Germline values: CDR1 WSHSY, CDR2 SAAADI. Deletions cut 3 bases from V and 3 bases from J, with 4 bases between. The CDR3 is CASSDWTDTQYF. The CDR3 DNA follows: TGCGCCAGCAGTGATTGGACAGATACGCAGTATTTT.

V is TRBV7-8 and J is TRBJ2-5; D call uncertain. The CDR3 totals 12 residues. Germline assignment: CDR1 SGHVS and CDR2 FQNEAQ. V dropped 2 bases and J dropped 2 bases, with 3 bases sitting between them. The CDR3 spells CASSLTQETQYF. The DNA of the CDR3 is TGTGCCAGCAGCTTAACACAAGAGACCCAGTACTTC. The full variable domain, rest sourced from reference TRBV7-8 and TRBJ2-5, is GAGVSQSPRYKVAKRGQDVALRCDPISGHVSLFWYQQALGQGPEFLTYFQNEAQLDKSGLPSDRFFAERPEGSVSTLKIQRTQQEDSAVYLCASSLTQETQYFGPGTRLLVL.

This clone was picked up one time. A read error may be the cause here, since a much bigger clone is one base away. CDR3 in DNA: TGTGCCAGCAGTTGGGGGTATGGCTACACCTTC. This sequence encodes CASSWGYGYTF. The gene calls are TRBV6-6 and TRBJ1-2; a possible D gene is TRBD1 (5 bases). Per germline, CDR1 MNHNY and CDR2 SVGAGI (reference sequence). V lost 4 bases to trimming and J lost 5 bases, with 5 bases between them. This CDR3 is 11 amino acids long.